These 27 T cell receptor beta chains share one sample of origin, sequenced in a study of sequential checkpoint blockade in melanoma. Treatment noted: randomized to nivolumab then ipilimumab (arm A) or the reverse (arm B). Repertoires were generated with immunoSEQ multiplex PCR, while TCRdb's copy carries only in-frame clones and drops some. This table has 25,000 to 30,000 clones, 70% to 85% appearing once. The sequencing here drew on CD8+ T cells sorted from blood (inferred from file names), taken from a patient given nivolumab and ipilimumab in sequence. The source of these receptors is a human donor with melanoma.

The chain employs TRBV7-3 and TRBJ2-3; TRBD2 matches 8 bases. Looked up from germline, CDR1 is SGHTA and CDR2 is FQGTGA. The CDR3 has 15 amino acids. The trim removed 5 bases at V and 4 bases at J, leaving 8 bases unmatched. DNA of the CDR3: TGTGCCAGCAGCCTTTCGGGGGGGCGGGCAGATACGCAGTATTTT. Residues: CASSLSGGRADTQYF.

The table lists this clone with a count of one. The rearrangement links TRBV19 to TRBJ2-3; 10 bases are shared with TRBD1. This CDR3 region has 14 residues. Germline trimming cut 6 bases from V and 4 bases from J; bases unmatched to any gene: 4. CDR1 and CDR2 from the germline V gene are LNHDA and SQIVND (reference sequence). CDR3 DNA sequence: TGTGCCAGTAGGACAGGGGGCGGACCAGATACGCAGTATTTT. Encoded protein: CASRTGGGPDTQYF. Variable domain in full (rest from reference TRBV19 and TRBJ2-3): DGGITQSPKYLFRKEGQNVTLSCEQNLNHDAMYWYRQDPGQGLRLIYYSQIVNDFQKGDIAEGYSVSREKKESFPLTVTSAQKNPTAFYLCASRTGGGPDTQYFGPGTRLTVL.

The J gene is TRBJ2-2, the V gene TRBV7-2; D is possibly TRBD2 (5 bases). Looked up from germline, CDR1 is SGHTA and CDR2 is FQGNSA. The CDR3 runs 16 residues. Deletions cut 7 bases from V and 3 bases from J, with 18 bases between. The CDR3 coding sequence is TGTGCCAGCACCACGAGCGGAGGAGCCTACACCGGGGAGCTGTTTTTT. It yields the protein CASTTSGGAYTGELFF. Drawing the rest from reference TRBV7-2 and TRBJ2-2, the complete variable domain is GAGVSQSPSNKVTEKGKDVELRCDPISGHTALYWYRQSLGQGLEFLIYFQGNSAPDKSGLPSDRFSAERTGGSVSTLTIQRTQQEDSAVYLCASTTSGGAYTGELFFGEGSRLTVL.

The rearrangement joins TRBV7-3 to TRBJ2-3; no clear D gene. V was pared by 3 bases and J by 4 bases, with 8 bases between. Germline V gene lookup returns CDR1 SGHTA and CDR2 FQGTGA. The CDR3 sequence is 13 residues long. The CDR3 nucleotides read TGTGCCAGCAGCTTGTCCCCGGCAGATACGCAGTATTTT. It translates to CASSLSPADTQYF. Complete variable domain (other parts from reference TRBV7-3 and TRBJ2-3): GAGVSQTPSNKVTEKGKYVELRCDPISGHTALYWYRQSLGQGPEFLIYFQGTGAADDSGLPNDRFFAVRPEGSVSTLKIQRTERGDSAVYLCASSLSPADTQYFGPGTRLTVL.

The chain employs TRBV9 and TRBJ1-3, with no clear D. The V end lost 3 bases, the J end lost 0 bases, and 10 bases lay between the germline ends. The CDR3 has 15 amino acids. Germline CDR1 SGDLS, CDR2 YYNGEE. CDR3 DNA sequence: TGTGCCAGCAGCGCGACCCAGGTCTCTGGAAACACCATATATTTT. Translating gives CASSATQVSGNTIYF.

The chain is built from TRBV7-9 and TRBJ2-3, with TRBD2 identical over 14 bases. CDR3 length: 17 amino acids. V was clipped by 6 bases and J by 0 bases; unmatched bases: 5. The germline gives CDR1 SEHNR, CDR2 FQNEAQ (reference sequence). CDR3 DNA sequence: TGTGCCAGCAGGAGGACTAGCGGGGGGACTAGCACAGATACGCAGTATTTT. Translating gives CASRRTSGGTSTDTQYF.

In its sample, this clone was seen once. This chain joins TRBV28 and TRBJ1-2; D ambiguous. This CDR3 region has 12 residues. The V end lost 2 bases, the J end lost 13 bases, and 14 bases lay between the germline ends. Germline values: CDR1 MDHEN, CDR2 SYDVKM. The CDR3 protein is CASSLMQVPFTF. In DNA form, the CDR3 reads TGTGCCAGCAGTTTAATGCAGGTCCCCTTCACCTTC.

The CDR3 loop is CASSLAQGGHTDTQYF. The CDR3 DNA reads TGTGCCAGCAGCTTAGCGCAAGGCGGGCACACAGATACGCAGTATTTT. The chain recombines TRBV7-2 with TRBJ2-3; D perhaps matches TRBD2 (5 bases). This CDR3 has 16 amino acids. Germline V gene data show CDR1 as SGHTA and CDR2 as FQGNSA. The germline V and J ends were trimmed by 0 bases and 2 bases, with 12 bases remaining between them.

CDR3 DNA: TGTGCCAGCAGCGTTGTGTGGACAGGTTACGGAAACACCATATATTTT. Amino acid sequence: CASSVVWTGYGNTIYF. The chain carries TRBV2 and TRBJ1-3, with TRBD1 matching 7 bases. Germline V gene lookup returns CDR1 SNHLY and CDR2 FYNNEI. V was pared by 6 bases and J by 4 bases, with 12 bases of the junction left unmatched. There are 16 residues in the CDR3. The full variable domain, completed using reference TRBV2 and TRBJ1-3, is EPEVTQTPSHQVTQMGQEVILRCVPISNHLYFYWYRQILGQKVEFLVSFYNNEISEKSEIFDDQFSVERPDGSNFTLKIRSTKLEDSAMYFCASSVVWTGYGNTIYFGEGSWLTVV.

The genes are TRBV28 and TRBJ2-5; D remains unclear. Germline lookup yields CDR1 MDHEN and CDR2 SYDVKM. The length of the CDR3 is 12 residues. The V end was cut by 4 bases, the J end by 11 bases, with 14 bases between. CDR3 bases: TGTGCCAGCAGTTCCAATCAGATGGAGCAGTACTTC. It specifies CASSSNQMEQYF.

This clone has more than one count but fewer than ten. CDR3 nucleotides: TGTGCCAGCAGTTTAAGGCAGGGACTAGCGGGGTACACAGATACGCAGTATTTT. It specifies CASSLRQGLAGYTDTQYF. The V call is TRBV28, the J call TRBJ2-3, with 13 bases aligning to TRBD2. The junction had 7 bases not matched to a gene; V was cut back by 2 bases and J by 2 bases. The germline CDR1 and CDR2 sequences are MDHEN and SYDVKM. The length of the CDR3 is 18 residues. Together with reference TRBV28 and TRBJ2-3, the CDR3 gives the full variable domain: DVKVTQSSRYLVKRTGEKVFLECVQDMDHENMFWYRQDPGLGLRLIYFSYDVKMKEKGDIPEGYSVSREKKERFSLILESASTNQTSMYLCASSLRQGLAGYTDTQYFGPGTRLTVL.

Only one count was recorded for this clone. The chain links TRBV11-1 to TRBJ2-7, with TRBD2 matching 9 bases. Germline loops: CDR1 SGHAT, CDR2 FQDESV (reference sequence). The CDR3 runs 17 residues. The junction had 10 bases not matched to a gene; V was cut back by 4 bases and J by 0 bases. CDR3 coding DNA: TGTGCCAGCAGCTCATCGGGTAGCGGGGGTTACTCCTACGAGCAGTACTTC. Translating it yields CASSSSGSGGYSYEQYF.

This clone was seen more than once but under ten times. J is TRBJ2-1 and V is TRBV4-3, with D possibly TRBD2 on 6 matching bases. The CDR3 contains 15 residues. V lost 5 bases and J lost 5, with 16 bases in between. Looked up from germline, CDR1 is LGHNA and CDR2 is YSLEER. DNA for the CDR3: TGCGCCAGCAGCTTAAAAGCGGGCGGCCACAATGAGCAGTTCTTC. Amino acid sequence: CASSLKAGGHNEQFF.

The chain carries TRBV6-5 and TRBJ2-7; D is ambiguous. Germline CDR1 is MNHEY and CDR2 is SVGAGI. The CDR3 is made up of 12 amino acids. V dropped 5 bases and J dropped 7 bases, with 12 bases sitting between them. The CDR3 region has the DNA TGTGCCAGCAGTCCATACATGTTGGAGCAGTACTTC. Translating gives CASSPYMLEQYF.

Worth noting for this clone: In this CDR3 the conserved last residue, phenylalanine or tryptophan, is missing, so a read error is likely. V and J are TRBV28 and TRBJ2-7; D perhaps matches TRBD1 (6 bases). Trimming cost V 4 bases and J 1 base, with 11 bases left between them. CDR3 length equals 14 residues. The germline V gene encodes CDR1 MDHEN and CDR2 SYDVKM. This chain's CDR3 is CASSWLTGSYEQYS. The CDR3 DNA reads as TGTGCCAGCAGTTGGCTTACAGGGTCCTACGAGCAGTACTCC.

This clone was seen once. The chain combines TRBV28 with TRBJ2-3; D is uncertain. This CDR3 is 14 amino acids long. The V gene's germline CDR1 is MDHEN and CDR2 SYDVKM. V dropped 3 bases and J dropped 6 bases, with 13 bases sitting between them. The DNA for the CDR3 is TGTGCCAGCAGTTTTGGGCTTCAAAAGGATACGCAGTATTTT. As protein: CASSFGLQKDTQYF.

The J gene is TRBJ1-2, the V gene TRBV10-2; no clear D. The CDR3 is 13 amino acids. Germline V gene lookup returns CDR1 WSHSY and CDR2 SAAADI. V was pared by 5 bases and J by 0 bases, with 7 bases between. Here the CDR3 reads CASSNSANYGYTF. In nucleotides, the CDR3 is TGCGCCAGCAGTAATAGCGCTAACTATGGCTACACCTTC.

CDR3 DNA: TGTGCCACTAGGACAGGGCTGCATAGCTACACCTTC. Translation: CATRTGLHSYTF. The chain recombines TRBV25-1 with TRBJ1-2, with TRBD1 matching 8 bases. Looked up from germline, CDR1 is MGHDK and CDR2 is SYGVNS. V dropped 10 bases and J dropped 9; count of bases not matched to a gene: 10. CDR3 size: 12 residues.

The genes are TRBV11-1 and TRBJ2-7; a possible D gene is TRBD2 (5 bases). Germline CDR1 SGHAT, CDR2 FQDESV (reference sequence). The V and J ends lost 0 bases and 0 bases respectively, with 6 bases between them. There are 14 residues in the CDR3. The DNA of the CDR3 is TGTGCCAGCAGCTTAGCAGGGAGCTCCTACGAGCAGTACTTC. It is translated as CASSLAGSSYEQYF.

This clone was seen only a few times. The genes are TRBV28 and TRBJ2-3; 12 bases map to TRBD2. CDR3 length: 18 amino acids. Germline V lookup: CDR1 MDHEN, CDR2 SYDVKM. V trimming: 3 bases; J trimming: 2 bases; junction bases outside the gene matches: 9. CDR3 in DNA: TGTGCCAGCAGTTTCCAGAGACTAGCGGGGGATTTCACAGATACGCAGTATTTT. It specifies CASSFQRLAGDFTDTQYF.

The chain employs TRBV7-9 and TRBJ2-5, with 8 bases fitting TRBD1. Trimming at V came to 5 bases and at J to 7 bases, leaving 6 bases not matched to a gene. The CDR3 spans 13 residues. Germline CDR1 SEHNR, CDR2 FQNEAQ (reference sequence). The CDR3 nucleotides read TGTGCCAGCAGCCATCCAGGGGGCGGGACCCAGTACTTC. Protein: CASSHPGGGTQYF.

The chain combines TRBV5-1 with TRBJ2-7; TRBD2 is a possible D gene (5 bases). Germline assignment: CDR1 SGHRS and CDR2 YFSETQ. V lost 4 bases to trimming and J lost 8 bases, with 13 bases between them. This CDR3 region has 12 residues. CDR3 amino acids: CASSPTGLQQYF. CDR3 DNA: TGCGCCAGCAGCCCAACCGGACTCCAGCAGTACTTC.

This rearrangement joins TRBV15 to TRBJ2-1, with 9 bases identical to TRBD1. Germline CDR1 is LNHNV and CDR2 is YYDKDF (reference sequence). The CDR3 consists of 15 residues. Unmatched junction bases numbered 3, after V lost 4 bases and J lost 2 bases. The CDR3 nucleotides are TGTGCCACCAGCATTGACAGGGGGACCTACAATGAGCAGTTCTTC. The encoded protein is CATSIDRGTYNEQFF.

V and J are TRBV4-1 and TRBJ1-5, with D possibly being TRBD1 (5 bases). Germline V gene data show CDR1 as MGHRA and CDR2 as YSYEKL. Trimming left V 1 base short and J 6 bases short, with 10 bases between. This CDR3 has 14 residues. The CDR3, as DNA: TGCGCCAGCAGCCAAGTGGGGGAGGCTCAGCCCCAGCATTTT. Translating gives CASSQVGEAQPQHF.

The chain carries TRBV19 and TRBJ2-7; weak D call: TRBD1 (7 bases). This CDR3 has 13 residues. Trimming removed 11 bases at V and 3 bases at J, with 17 bases between. Germline CDR1 reads LNHDA; CDR2 reads SQIVND (reference sequence). CDR3 DNA sequence: TGTGCCTCGGGGGACAGACTTTTCTACGAGCAGTACTTC. This gives the protein CASGDRLFYEQYF.

The chain recombines TRBV7-6 with TRBJ2-7; D unresolved. This CDR3 spans 14 amino acids. Looked up from germline, CDR1 is SGHVS and CDR2 is FNYEAQ. Between the trimmed V and J ends, which lost 5 bases and 3 bases, there was a span of 14 bases. CDR3 nucleotide sequence: TGTGCCAGCAGCCAAGACGTAGAGGTCTACGAGCAGTACTTC. It specifies CASSQDVEVYEQYF.

This rearrangement joins TRBV4-1 to TRBJ2-1; TRBD1 agrees at 7 bases. The CDR3 is 16 residues long. The germline gives CDR1 MGHRA, CDR2 YSYEKL. V lost 1 base and J lost 2; bases outside the gene matches: 5. The CDR3 region is CASSQGPTGTYNEQFF. The CDR3 DNA is TGCGCCAGCAGCCAAGGCCCGACAGGGACCTACAATGAGCAGTTCTTC.